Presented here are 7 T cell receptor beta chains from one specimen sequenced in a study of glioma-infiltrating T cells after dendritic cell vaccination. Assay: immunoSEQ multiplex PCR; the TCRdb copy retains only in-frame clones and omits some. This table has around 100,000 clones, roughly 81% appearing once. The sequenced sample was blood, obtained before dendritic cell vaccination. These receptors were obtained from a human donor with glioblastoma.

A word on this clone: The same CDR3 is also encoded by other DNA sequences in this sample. CDR3 amino acids: CASSWTDQETQYF. The CDR3 nucleotides read TGTGCCAGCTCATGGACAGATCAAGAGACCCAGTACTTC. V usage is TRBV18 and J usage is TRBJ2-5; perhaps TRBD1 as D (6 bases). With 5 bases removed from V and 2 bases from J, the gap between germline ends came to 9 bases. CDR1 and CDR2 from the germline V gene are KGHSH and LQKENI. This CDR3 has 13 amino acids. The full variable domain, rest sourced from reference TRBV18 and TRBJ2-5, is NAGVMQNPRHLVRRRGQEARLRCSPMKGHSHVYWYRQLPEEGLKFMVYLQKENIIDESGMPKERFSAEFPKEGPSILRIQQVVRGDSAAYFCASSWTDQETQYFGPGTRLLVL.

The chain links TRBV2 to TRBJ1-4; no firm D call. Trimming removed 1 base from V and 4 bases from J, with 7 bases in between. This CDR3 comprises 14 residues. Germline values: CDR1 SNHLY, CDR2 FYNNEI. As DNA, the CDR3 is TGTGCCAGCAGTGAAGAGAGACTTAATGAAAAACTGTTTTTT. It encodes CASSEERLNEKLFF. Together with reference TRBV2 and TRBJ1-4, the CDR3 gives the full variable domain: EPEVTQTPSHQVTQMGQEVILRCVPISNHLYFYWYRQILGQKVEFLVSFYNNEISEKSEIFDDQFSVERPDGSNFTLKIRSTKLEDSAMYFCASSEERLNEKLFFGSGTQLSVL.

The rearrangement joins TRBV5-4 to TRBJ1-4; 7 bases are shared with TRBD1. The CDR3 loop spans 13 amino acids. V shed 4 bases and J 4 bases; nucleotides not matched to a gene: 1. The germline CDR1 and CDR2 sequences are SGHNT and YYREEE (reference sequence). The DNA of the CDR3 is TGTGCCAGCAGCAGGGACAGTAATGAAAAACTGTTTTTT. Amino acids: CASSRDSNEKLFF.

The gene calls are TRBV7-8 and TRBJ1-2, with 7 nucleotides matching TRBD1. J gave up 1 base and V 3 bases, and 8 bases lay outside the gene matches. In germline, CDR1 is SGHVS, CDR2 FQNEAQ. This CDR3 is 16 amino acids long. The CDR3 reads CASSFNPGQINYGYTF. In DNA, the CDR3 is TGTGCCAGCAGCTTTAATCCGGGACAGATTAACTATGGCTACACCTTC.

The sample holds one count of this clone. CDR3 bases: TGTGCCAGCAGCGCCAGTTTCACTGAAGCTTTCTTT. Its translation is CASSASFTEAFF. The chain links TRBV9 to TRBJ1-1; no clear D gene. The length of the CDR3 is 12 residues. CDR1 and CDR2 from the germline V gene are SGDLS and YYNGEE. The V and J ends lost 3 bases and 4 bases respectively, with 7 bases between them.

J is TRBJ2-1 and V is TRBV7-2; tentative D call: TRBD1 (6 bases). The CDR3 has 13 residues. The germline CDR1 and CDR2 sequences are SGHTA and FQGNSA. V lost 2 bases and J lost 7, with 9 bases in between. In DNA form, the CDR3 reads TGTGCCAGCAGCTTAAACAGGGAGAATGAGCAGTTCTTC. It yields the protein CASSLNRENEQFF. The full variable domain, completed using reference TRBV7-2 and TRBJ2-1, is GAGVSQSPSNKVTEKGKDVELRCDPISGHTALYWYRQSLGQGLEFLIYFQGNSAPDKSGLPSDRFSAERTGGSVSTLTIQRTQQEDSAVYLCASSLNRENEQFFGPGTRLTVL.

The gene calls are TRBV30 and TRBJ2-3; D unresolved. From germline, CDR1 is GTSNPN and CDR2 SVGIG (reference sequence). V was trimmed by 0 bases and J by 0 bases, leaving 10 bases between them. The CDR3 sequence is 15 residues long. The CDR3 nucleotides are TGTGCCTGGAGTGTAAGTTACTGGAGCACAGATACGCAGTATTTT. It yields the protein CAWSVSYWSTDTQYF. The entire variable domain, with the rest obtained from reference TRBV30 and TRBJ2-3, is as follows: SQTIHQWPATLVQPVGSPLSLECTVEGTSNPNLYWYRQAAGRGLQLLFYSVGIGQISSEVPQNLSASRPQDRQFILSSKKLLLSDSGFYLCAWSVSYWSTDTQYFGPGTRLTVL.